This TCR beta chain was sequenced in a study of T cell responses to AZD1222 COVID-19 vaccine (dated by TCRdb to about 2021). For the wider study: Because spike-specific TCR depth and breadth did not differ between the two schedules, AZD1222 recipients who got a second dose at roughly 4 weeks were pooled with those who got a second dose at roughly 12 weeks. A total of under 250 trial participants underwent TCR sequencing, of whom more than 200 had received two doses of AZD1222 and about 25 had received two doses of the MenACWY control vaccine. Trial participants were enrolled by age into 18-55, 56-69 and 70-plus year subgroups, with approximately 150, 28 and 58 TCR-sequenced participants respectively. General conclusions and limits of the study: Reportedly, close to half of the unique spike-specific TCRs recognized epitopes lying outside the regions that are mutated in the B.1.351 and B.1.1.7 variants. Participants were mostly white British and included more females than males, and it was suggested by the authors that clonal diversity may have been underestimated. A significant rise in spike-specific TCR breadth and depth was observed after two AZD1222 doses relative to day 0 and relative to MenACWY recipients. Vaccine-associated CD4 TCRs spanned the whole spike protein, with dominant responses in regions 160-218 and 743-854. Conclusions about previously exposed vaccinees are limited, since just a handful of AZD1222 recipients were seropositive for SARS-CoV-2 at baseline. In the small 56-69-year group, the increase in depth fell short of significance, most likely because of low power. No day 14 peak-response samples were available, so repertoires were characterized only after the peak T cell response.

The CDR3 regions of human TCRbeta chains were analyzed by immunosequencing. On the study's bioinformatics: Repertoire TCRs were matched against a reference library of SARS-CoV-2-specific TCRs generated with the MIRA antigen-specificity platform. Breadth meant the fraction of unique TCRs that were SARS-CoV-2-associated, whereas depth meant the fraction of total T cells that were SARS-CoV-2-associated. Each spike-specific TCR was assigned to its reactive spike region and to a CD4 or CD8 class using the MIRA data. Log10-transformed breadth and depth values were compared by one-way ANOVA with Sidak's multiple comparisons tests. The table was pulled from immuneACCESS by TCRdb, which kept in-frame rearrangements only. Such tables lose some clones; where checked, under half of the loss comes from unresolved V genes, and the rest has no known cause. V and J calls and clone size are given by that table; D and trimming were obtained from the DNA. The sample data list approximately 140,000 clones, and around 90% of these were observed just once. Around 3% of the sample comes from the top ten.

This sample's time point label indicates: baseline before first vaccination. Vaccinee samples came from UK trials COV001 and COV002, including a single-blind randomized controlled phase 2/3 trial of AZD1222 (ChAdOx1 nCoV-19) in healthy adults. Trial participant PBMC samples were collected at day 0 and day 28 after the second dose for TCRbeta chain sequencing. Regarding this clone: No cognate antigen has been identified for it. No much larger clone is present one base from it, and per-base qualities are unavailable.

The specimen was peripheral blood, collected on day 0 of AZD1222 vaccination. The sequence was obtained from an adult in good health.

Read as DNA, the sequence is TGTGCCAGCAGCTTCGCAGGGATTGAGACCCAGTACTTC. Translated, this is CASSFAGIETQYF. Here the chain combines TRBV12-3 or TRBV12-4 and TRBJ2-5, and the D gene may be TRBD1, 5 bases matching. Taken from cysteine to phenylalanine, the CDR3 has 13 residues. The sequence is cut down to CDR3 DNA, 39 bases in frame from base 1. V gives up 6 bases and J gives up 5 bases, and the segment between their germline ends measures 13 bases.